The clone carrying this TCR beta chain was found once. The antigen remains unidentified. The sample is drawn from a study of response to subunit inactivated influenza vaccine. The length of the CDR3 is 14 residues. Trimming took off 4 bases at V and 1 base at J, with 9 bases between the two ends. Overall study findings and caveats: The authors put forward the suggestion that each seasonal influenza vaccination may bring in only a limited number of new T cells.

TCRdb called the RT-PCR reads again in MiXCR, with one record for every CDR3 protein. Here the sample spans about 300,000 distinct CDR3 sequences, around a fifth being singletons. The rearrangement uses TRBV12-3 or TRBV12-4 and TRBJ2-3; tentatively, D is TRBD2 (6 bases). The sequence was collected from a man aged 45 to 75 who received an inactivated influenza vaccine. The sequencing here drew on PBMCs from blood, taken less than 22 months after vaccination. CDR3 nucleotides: TGTGCCAGCAGTTGGGGCGGGGGCACAGATACGCAGTATTTT. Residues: CASSWGGGTDTQYF.